The 26 T cell receptor beta chains in this list originate from one sample, sequenced in a study of cytomegalovirus exposure and HLA in healthy donors. The PCR was carried out with 60 Vbeta primers and 13 Jbeta primers. The data were produced by immunoSEQ multiplex PCR, yet TCRdb's version contains in-frame clones alone and is incomplete. The sample includes 150,000 to 200,000 clones, roughly 90% of them seen just once. The sequencing input was PBMCs. The receptors stem from a boy aged 2 to 9 in good health and CMV-seronegative.

This chain uses TRBV7-9 with TRBJ1-1; 8 positions agree with TRBD1. Germline CDR1 is SEHNR and CDR2 is FQNEAQ (reference sequence). V dropped 5 bases and J dropped 0; count of bases not matched to a gene: 8. The CDR3 runs 16 residues. The CDR3 nucleotides are TGTGCCAGCAGCCCGTGGACAGGGACCATGAACACTGAAGCTTTCTTT. Its translation: CASSPWTGTMNTEAFF.

CDR3 region: CSVVPRLNTEAFF. The DNA for the CDR3 is TGCAGCGTTGTGCCCAGGCTAAACACTGAAGCTTTCTTT. This chain connects TRBV29-1 to TRBJ1-1; D is unresolved. CDR3 length: 13 amino acids. Per the germline V gene, CDR1 is SQVTM and CDR2 is ANQGSEA. Trimming took 4 bases from V and 2 from J, leaving 11 bases between them.

The CDR3 spells CASSEHPDGTYEQYF. The CDR3 nucleotides are TGTGCCAGCAGTGAACACCCAGACGGGACCTACGAGCAGTACTTC. This chain links TRBV6-1 with TRBJ2-7; D is perhaps TRBD2 (5 bases). Trimming stripped 2 bases from V and 2 bases from J, with 13 bases between. Per germline, CDR1 MNHNS and CDR2 SASEGT. This CDR3 has 15 residues.

The rearrangement uses TRBV9 and TRBJ2-1; a weak D match, TRBD1 (5 bases). This CDR3 is built from 15 residues. The germline V gene has CDR1 SGDLS and CDR2 YYNGEE. V was clipped by 3 bases and J by 7 bases, with 17 bases between them. The CDR3 DNA reads as TGTGCCAGCAGCGCCCGGGCCCCCACAGGTAATGAGCAGTTCTTC. Encoded protein: CASSARAPTGNEQFF.

J is TRBJ2-7 and V is TRBV27; possibly TRBD1 for D (5 bases). Trimming cost V 4 bases and J 0 bases, with 16 bases left between them. The CDR3 has 16 amino acids. Germline loops: CDR1 MNHEY, CDR2 SMNVEV (reference sequence). The CDR3 loop is CASSSPPPQGSYEQYF. The CDR3 DNA follows: TGTGCCAGCAGTTCCCCGCCCCCCCAGGGCTCCTACGAGCAGTACTTC.

For the CDR3, the DNA is TGTGCCAGTAGTATAGGTCCAGGGGGCGACACCGGGGAGCTGTTTTTT. This sequence encodes CASSIGPGGDTGELFF. The chain has TRBV19 and TRBJ2-2; 8 bases map to TRBD1. Germline trimming cut 1 base from V and 3 bases from J; bases unmatched to any gene: 4. The CDR3 is made up of 16 amino acids. Per the germline V gene, CDR1 is LNHDA and CDR2 is SQIVND (reference sequence).

The chain recombines TRBV2 with TRBJ1-4, with a possible D match to TRBD1 (6 bases). This CDR3 spans 14 amino acids. V was trimmed by 4 bases and J by 4 bases, leaving 10 bases between them. The germline gives CDR1 SNHLY, CDR2 FYNNEI. The CDR3 spells CASSVWTDNEKLFF. The CDR3 DNA is TGTGCCAGCAGTGTATGGACAGATAATGAAAAACTGTTTTTT.

The chain joins TRBV2 to TRBJ2-7; D unclear. V was shortened by 6 bases and J by 0 bases, with 9 bases between the two germline ends. This CDR3 comprises 13 residues. Germline-derived CDR1 and CDR2 are SNHLY and FYNNEI. The CDR3 loop is CASRPTTSYEQYF. The CDR3 nucleotides are TGTGCCAGCAGGCCGACAACCTCCTACGAGCAGTACTTC.

The gene calls are TRBV5-1 and TRBJ2-2; TRBD2 is a possible D gene (5 bases). This CDR3 comprises 15 residues. Trimming left V 0 bases short and J 3 bases short, with 9 bases between. Germline V gene data show CDR1 as SGHRS and CDR2 as YFSETQ. Here the CDR3 reads CASSLDSGDTGELFF. CDR3 coding DNA: TGCGCCAGCAGCTTGGATTCCGGGGACACCGGGGAGCTGTTTTTT.

This sequence joins TRBV7-9 and TRBJ2-5; D may be TRBD2 (6 bases). The last part of the DNA fits TRBJ2-7 better; the J call may be wrong. Germline CDR1 is SEHNR and CDR2 is FQNEAQ (reference sequence). The CDR3 is 14 residues long. The chain's CDR3 is CASSSGTGEYEQYF. In DNA form, the CDR3 reads TGTGCCAGCAGCTCCGGGACGGGGGAATACGAGCAGTACTTC.

The rearrangement joins TRBV6-1 to TRBJ1-4; maybe TRBD1 (5 bases). The CDR3 length is 15 residues. Germline CDR1 reads MNHNS; CDR2 reads SASEGT. Trimming shortened V by 5 bases and J by 8 bases, and 18 bases separated the two germline ends. CDR3 coding DNA: TGTGCCAGCAGTTTCCACGGGCAGGGTGGGGAAAAACTGTTTTTT. It is translated as CASSFHGQGGEKLFF.

The sample holds one count of this clone. The V and J genes are TRBV5-1 and TRBJ1-1; possible D gene TRBD1, 6 bases. V shed 4 bases and J shed 7 bases, with 14 bases lying between them. This CDR3 comprises 13 residues. Germline CDR1 SGHRS, CDR2 YFSETQ. The CDR3 reads CASSKGGVLEAFF. The CDR3 region has the DNA TGCGCCAGCAGCAAAGGGGGTGTCCTTGAAGCTTTCTTT.

Here the CDR3 reads CASSLGLAGEETQYF. The CDR3, as DNA: TGCGCCAGCAGCTTGGGACTAGCGGGGGAAGAGACCCAGTACTTC. The gene calls are TRBV5-1 and TRBJ2-5, with 12 bases matching TRBD2. The CDR3 is 15 amino acids. V was clipped by 0 bases and J by 3 bases; unmatched bases: 0. Germline CDR1 and CDR2: SGHRS and YFSETQ.

The chain links TRBV30 to TRBJ2-7; D perhaps matches TRBD1 (6 bases). The CDR3 is 13 amino acids. Germline V lookup: CDR1 GTSNPN, CDR2 SVGIG (reference sequence). V lost 5 bases, J lost 6 bases, and 17 bases lay in between. Here the CDR3 reads CAWETGTRGEQYF. In DNA, the CDR3 is TGTGCCTGGGAGACCGGGACAAGGGGCGAGCAGTACTTC.

This clone was counted once. This chain joins TRBV2 and TRBJ2-3; maybe TRBD2 (6 bases). Trimming removed 3 bases at V and 3 bases at J, with 13 bases between. CDR1 is SNHLY and CDR2 is FYNNEI in the germline V gene. The CDR3 is made up of 15 amino acids. CDR3 sequence: CASSEAGFGTDTQYF. CDR3 coding DNA: TGTGCCAGCAGTGAGGCGGGGTTTGGGACAGATACGCAGTATTTT. The full variable domain, completed using reference TRBV2 and TRBJ2-3, is EPEVTQTPSHQVTQMGQEVILRCVPISNHLYFYWYRQILGQKVEFLVSFYNNEISEKSEIFDDQFSVERPDGSNFTLKIRSTKLEDSAMYFCASSEAGFGTDTQYFGPGTRLTVL.

The chain combines TRBV5-4 with TRBJ1-6; a possible D gene is TRBD1 (6 bases). The germline CDR1 and CDR2 sequences are SGHNT and YYREEE (reference sequence). V gave up 7 bases and J gave up 10 bases, with 24 bases separating them. There are 16 residues in the CDR3. The CDR3: CASGIRLQGGGSPLHF. CDR3 sequence (DNA): TGTGCCAGCGGGATAAGATTACAGGGTGGCGGATCACCCCTCCACTTT. Using reference TRBV5-4 and TRBJ1-6 for the parts outside the CDR3, the full variable domain is ETGVTQSPTHLIKTRGQQVTLRCSSQSGHNTVSWYQQALGQGPQFIFQYYREEENGRGNFPPRFSGLQFPNYSSELNVNALELDDSALYLCASGIRLQGGGSPLHFGNGTRLTVT.

The genes are TRBV19 and TRBJ2-7, with TRBD1 matching over 8 bases. Germline assignment: CDR1 LNHDA and CDR2 SQIVND (reference sequence). J was trimmed by 1 base and V by 8 bases; bases with no gene match: 7. This CDR3 spans 14 amino acids. In DNA, the CDR3 is TGTGCCAGTTCAATCCGACAGGGGTCCTACGAGCAGTACTTC. As protein: CASSIRQGSYEQYF.

The genes are TRBV6-1 and TRBJ2-1, with 7 bases lining up with TRBD1. V gave up 4 bases and J gave up 3 bases; unmatched junction bases: 3. CDR1 and CDR2 from the germline V gene are MNHNS and SASEGT. This CDR3 has 14 residues. The CDR3 sequence: CASSGRQGYNEQFF. In DNA form, the CDR3 reads TGTGCCAGCAGTGGTCGACAGGGCTACAATGAGCAGTTCTTC.

Comments on this clone: At one end, the junction sequence differs from germline, possibly due to a read error. The chain links TRBV7-9 to TRBJ2-7, with TRBD2 as a possible D gene (6 bases). Germline V gene sequence: CDR1 SEHNR, CDR2 FQNEAQ (reference sequence). The CDR3 totals 15 residues. The CDR3 here is CSSSSGPGGAYEQYF. Here the CDR3 DNA reads TGTTCCAGCAGCTCCGGCCCCGGAGGGGCTTACGAGCAGTACTTC.

The DNA of the CDR3 is TGTGCCAGCAGCAAAAAGGGACAGTCCCCCTACTACTACGAGCAGTACTTC. Protein sequence: CASSKKGQSPYYYEQYF. The chain has TRBV21-1 and TRBJ2-7; the table's TRBD1 call for D was not verified on the DNA. TRBV21-1 is reported as a pseudogene. This CDR3 has 17 amino acids.

The gene calls are TRBV28 and TRBJ1-5, with TRBD1 as a possible D gene (5 bases). The CDR3 totals 14 residues. The germline CDR1 and CDR2 sequences are MDHEN and SYDVKM. The V end lost 4 bases, the J end lost 4 bases, and 11 bases lay between the germline ends. Here the CDR3 DNA reads TGTGCCAGCAGTTACCAGGGAGGGAATCAGCCCCAGCATTTT. This translates into CASSYQGGNQPQHF.

The chain recombines TRBV30 with TRBJ2-5; 7 bases are a match to TRBD2. The DNA matches TRBJ2-7 better at its end, which makes the J call doubtful. Germline V gene sequence: CDR1 GTSNPN, CDR2 SVGIG (reference sequence). The CDR3 has 15 residues. The DNA for the CDR3 is TGTGCCTGGAGTGTAGGCCTAGCGGATTACTACGAGCAGTACTTC. Amino acid sequence: CAWSVGLADYYEQYF.

V usage is TRBV6-1 and J usage is TRBJ2-1; TRBD2 matches at 9 bases. Germline-derived CDR1 and CDR2 are MNHNS and SASEGT. V lost 0 bases to trimming and J lost 4 bases; unmatched junction nucleotides: 10. The CDR3 is 18 residues long. CDR3: CASSEAGLAGHFYNEQFF. CDR3 sequence (DNA): TGTGCCAGCAGTGAAGCGGGACTAGCAGGTCATTTTTACAATGAGCAGTTCTTC.

This clone was seen only a few times. J is TRBJ2-7 and V is TRBV6-1; D is possibly TRBD2 (5 bases). The CDR3 loop spans 14 amino acids. V gave up 0 bases and J gave up 4 bases, with 10 bases separating them. Germline CDR1 and CDR2: MNHNS and SASEGT. Here the CDR3 reads CASSEAVDCYEQYF. The DNA for the CDR3 is TGTGCCAGCAGTGAAGCCGTGGACTGTTACGAGCAGTACTTC.

The J gene is TRBJ1-5, the V gene TRBV15; D might be TRBD1 (6 bases). The germline V gene encodes CDR1 LNHNV and CDR2 YYDKDF (reference sequence). This CDR3 contains 13 residues. Trimming stripped 9 bases from V and 6 bases from J, with 15 bases between. CDR3 DNA sequence: TGTGCCACGAGGGGGGGCGGAGGTCAGCCCCAGCATTTT. Its translation: CATRGGGGQPQHF.

V is TRBV9 and J is TRBJ2-4, with D unresolved. Germline CDR1 is SGDLS and CDR2 is YYNGEE. CDR3 length: 16 residues. The V end was cut by 0 bases, the J end by 0 bases, with 10 bases between. Here the CDR3 DNA reads TGTGCCAGCAGCGTAGGAGAGTCCCTAGCCAAAAACATTCAGTACTTC. This encodes CASSVGESLAKNIQYF.